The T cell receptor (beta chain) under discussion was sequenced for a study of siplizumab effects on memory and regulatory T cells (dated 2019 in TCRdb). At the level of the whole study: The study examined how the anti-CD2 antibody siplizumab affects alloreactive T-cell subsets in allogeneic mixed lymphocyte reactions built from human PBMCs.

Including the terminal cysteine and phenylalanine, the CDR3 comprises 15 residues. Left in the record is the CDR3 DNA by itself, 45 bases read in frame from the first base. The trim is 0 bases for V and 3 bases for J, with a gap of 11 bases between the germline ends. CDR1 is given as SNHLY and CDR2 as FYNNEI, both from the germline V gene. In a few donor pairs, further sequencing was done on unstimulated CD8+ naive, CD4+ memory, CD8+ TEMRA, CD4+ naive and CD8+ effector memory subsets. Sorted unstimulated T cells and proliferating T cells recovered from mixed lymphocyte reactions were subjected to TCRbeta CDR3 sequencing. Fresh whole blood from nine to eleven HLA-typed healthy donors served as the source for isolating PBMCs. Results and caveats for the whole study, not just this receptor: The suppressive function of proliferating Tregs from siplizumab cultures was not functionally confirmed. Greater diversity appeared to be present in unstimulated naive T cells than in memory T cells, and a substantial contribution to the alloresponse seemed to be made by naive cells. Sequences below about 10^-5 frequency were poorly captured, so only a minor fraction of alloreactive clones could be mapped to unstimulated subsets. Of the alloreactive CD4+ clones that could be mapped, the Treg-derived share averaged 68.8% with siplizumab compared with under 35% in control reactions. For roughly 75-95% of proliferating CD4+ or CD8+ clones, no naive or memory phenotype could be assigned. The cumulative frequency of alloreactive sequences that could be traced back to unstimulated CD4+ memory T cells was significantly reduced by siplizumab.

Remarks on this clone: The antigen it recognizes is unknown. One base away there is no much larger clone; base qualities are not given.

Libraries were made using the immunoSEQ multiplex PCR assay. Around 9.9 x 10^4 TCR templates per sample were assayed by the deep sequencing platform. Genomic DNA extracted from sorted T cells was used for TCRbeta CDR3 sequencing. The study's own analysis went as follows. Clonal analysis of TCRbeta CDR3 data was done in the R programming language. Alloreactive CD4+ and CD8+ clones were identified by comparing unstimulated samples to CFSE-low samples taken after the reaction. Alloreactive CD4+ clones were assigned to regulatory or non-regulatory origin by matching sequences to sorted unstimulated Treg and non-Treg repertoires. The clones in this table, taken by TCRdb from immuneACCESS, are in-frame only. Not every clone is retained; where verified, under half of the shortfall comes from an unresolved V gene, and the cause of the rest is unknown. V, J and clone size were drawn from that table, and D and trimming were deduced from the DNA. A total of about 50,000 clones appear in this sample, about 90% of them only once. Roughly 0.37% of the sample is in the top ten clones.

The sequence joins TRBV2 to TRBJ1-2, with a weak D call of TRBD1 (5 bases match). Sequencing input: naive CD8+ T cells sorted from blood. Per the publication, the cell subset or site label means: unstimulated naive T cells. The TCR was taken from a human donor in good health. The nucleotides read TGTGCCAGCAGTGAAGCGCAGACAGCTGACTATGGCTACACCTTC. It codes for CASSEAQTADYGYTF.